The clone carrying this T cell receptor (beta chain) has a handful of counts. Germline assignment: CDR1 SGHRS and CDR2 YFSETQ. The CDR3 has 14 residues. Trimming removed 8 bases from V and 7 bases from J; junction bases left unmatched: 7. The sample belongs to a study of blood T cell repertoires in COVID-19. Study summary: Samples of COVID-19 (acute and convalescent) were obtained from the United States, Italy and Spain.

How the authors handled the data: From reference gene primer amplification, estimates of nucleated cell counts were derived. Profiled with immunoSEQ multiplex PCR; TCRdb holds only in-frame clones, not every one. From that table come the V and J calls and clone size; the DNA was used to work out D and trimming. This table has some 130,000 clones, approximately 88% appearing once. Input material: peripheral blood. The V gene is TRBV5-1, the J gene TRBJ1-6; 9 bases map to TRBD1. The sequence derives from a man aged 65 to 85 with active COVID-19. CDR3 in amino acids: CASHPGQGNSPLHF. DNA for the CDR3: TGCGCCAGTCACCCGGGACAGGGAAATTCACCCCTCCACTTT.